This is a list of T cell receptor beta chains from one sample in a study of beta chain features in type 1 diabetes. This table comes from immunoSEQ multiplex PCR, and its TCRdb copy is limited to in-frame clones, with some not included. The data contain some 660,000 clones, around 15% of them singletons. Sequenced input: naive CD4+ T cells from blood. The receptors were sampled from a man in his late teens or twenties with type 1 diabetes. CDR3s include the opening cysteine and the closing phenylalanine or tryptophan. D genes are given only for firm matches. The size entry is marked missing in some rows and otherwise reads once, few, many or a size class.

d_call: -
clone_size: -
j_call: TRBJ2-1
v_call: TRBV20-1
cdr3_nt: TGCAGTGCCGGGACATACAATGAGCAGTTCTTC
cdr3_aa: CSAGTYNEQFF

d_call: -
clone_size: -
j_call: TRBJ2-1
v_call: TRBV19
cdr3_nt: TGTGCCAGTAGCCCAGGGTCTGAGGGCGATGAGCAGTTCTTC
cdr3_aa: CASSPGSEGDEQFF

d_call: -
clone_size: -
j_call: TRBJ1-3
v_call: TRBV9
cdr3_nt: TGTGCCAGCAGCAGGGCGGGTGGAAACACCATATATTTT
cdr3_aa: CASSRAGGNTIYF

d_call: TRBD2
clone_size: -
j_call: TRBJ2-5
v_call: TRBV5-1
cdr3_nt: TGCGCCAGCAGCCGGCTAGCGGGACAAGAGACCCAGTACTTC
cdr3_aa: CASSRLAGQETQYF

d_call: TRBD2
clone_size: -
j_call: TRBJ2-1
v_call: TRBV15
cdr3_nt: TGTGCCACCAGCAGAGGCTTACTAGCGGAGAGCTCCTACAATGAGCAGTTCTTC
cdr3_aa: CATSRGLLAESSYNEQFF

d_call: -
clone_size: -
j_call: TRBJ1-1
v_call: TRBV28
cdr3_nt: TGTGCCAGCAGTACAACAGGGATGAACACTGAAGCTTTCTTT
cdr3_aa: CASSTTGMNTEAFF

d_call: -
clone_size: few
j_call: TRBJ2-1
v_call: TRBV5-6
cdr3_nt: TGTGCCAGCAGACATCTGACGGAAACTTCCTACAATGAGCAGTTCTTC
cdr3_aa: CASRHLTETSYNEQFF

d_call: TRBD1
clone_size: few
j_call: TRBJ2-2
v_call: TRBV2
cdr3_nt: TGTGCCAGCAGTGGACAGGGGGCATACACCGGGGAGCTGTTTTTT
cdr3_aa: CASSGQGAYTGELFF

d_call: -
clone_size: -
j_call: TRBJ1-1
v_call: TRBV5-4
cdr3_nt: TGTGCCAGCAGTTCAAAAAAGGGTAGCACTGAAGCTTTCTTT
cdr3_aa: CASSSKKGSTEAFF

d_call: TRBD1
clone_size: -
j_call: TRBJ2-5
v_call: TRBV14
cdr3_nt: TGTGCCAGCAGCCAGGTCCGACAGGGGATTCGAGAGACCCAGTACTTC
cdr3_aa: CASSQVRQGIRETQYF

d_call: -
clone_size: few
j_call: TRBJ1-3
v_call: TRBV10-3
cdr3_nt: TGTGCCATCAGCGACCGCGAAAACACCATATATTTT
cdr3_aa: CAISDRENTIYF

d_call: -
clone_size: -
j_call: TRBJ2-6
v_call: TRBV21-1
cdr3_nt: TGTGCCAGCAGCCCTCACCGTGGCAGGCCCAGCATAGATGGGGCCAACGTCCTGACTTTC
cdr3_aa: CASSPHRGRPSIDGANVLTF

d_call: TRBD2
clone_size: few
j_call: TRBJ2-7
v_call: TRBV29-1
cdr3_nt: TGCAGCGTTCAACTAGCGGGAGTATCCGAGCAGTACTTC
cdr3_aa: CSVQLAGVSEQYF

d_call: -
clone_size: -
j_call: TRBJ1-6
v_call: TRBV2
cdr3_nt: TGTGCCAGCAGTAGGACGGGGGGCGGCAATTCACCCCTCCACTTT
cdr3_aa: CASSRTGGGNSPLHF

d_call: TRBD1
clone_size: -
j_call: TRBJ2-3
v_call: TRBV5-1
cdr3_nt: TGCGCCAGCAGCTTGCGGGGGACAGGGGCCATGGATACGCAGTATTTT
cdr3_aa: CASSLRGTGAMDTQYF

d_call: -
clone_size: -
j_call: TRBJ1-2
v_call: TRBV9
cdr3_nt: TGTGCCAGCACGGTGTCAAGTCAATCGGAAGGCTACACCTTC
cdr3_aa: CASTVSSQSEGYTF

d_call: -
clone_size: few
j_call: TRBJ2-3
v_call: TRBV30
cdr3_nt: TGTGCCTGGAGTGTCGTTCGTGGGGGGAGTTGGGCAGATACGCAGTATTTT
cdr3_aa: CAWSVVRGGSWADTQYF

d_call: -
clone_size: -
j_call: TRBJ2-4
v_call: TRBV21-1
cdr3_nt: TGTGCCAGCAGCACCAGACTAGTAGGGGCCAAAAACATTCAGTACTTC
cdr3_aa: CASSTRLVGAKNIQYF

d_call: -
clone_size: -
j_call: TRBJ2-1
v_call: TRBV11-3
cdr3_nt: TGTGCCAGCAGCTTAGAGACAACCACGAATGAGCAGTTCTTC
cdr3_aa: CASSLETTTNEQFF

d_call: TRBD2
clone_size: few
j_call: TRBJ2-7
v_call: TRBV6-6
cdr3_nt: TGTGCCAGCAGATCGGGGACGGGAGGGTCGTACGAGCAGTACTTC
cdr3_aa: CASRSGTGGSYEQYF

d_call: TRBD2
clone_size: -
j_call: TRBJ2-5
v_call: TRBV7-9
cdr3_nt: TGTGCCGGGCAGAAAGGGACTAGTTCGATCGAGACCCAGTACTTC
cdr3_aa: CAGQKGTSSIETQYF

d_call: -
clone_size: -
j_call: TRBJ2-2
v_call: TRBV9
cdr3_nt: TGTGCCAGCAGCCTGGACAGCGGGGAGCTGTTTTTT
cdr3_aa: CASSLDSGELFF

d_call: -
clone_size: few
j_call: TRBJ1-4
v_call: TRBV15
cdr3_nt: TGTGCCACCAGAGGGGAGGGCGAAAAACTGTTTTTT
cdr3_aa: CATRGEGEKLFF

d_call: -
clone_size: -
j_call: TRBJ1-1
v_call: TRBV30
cdr3_nt: TGTGCCTGGACGGGTATGAACACTGAAGCTTTCTTT
cdr3_aa: CAWTGMNTEAFF

d_call: -
clone_size: few
j_call: TRBJ1-2
v_call: TRBV30
cdr3_nt: TGTGCCTGGAGAGGTGGTACTAACTATGGCTACACCTTC
cdr3_aa: CAWRGGTNYGYTF

d_call: TRBD1
clone_size: -
j_call: TRBJ1-1
v_call: TRBV11-2
cdr3_nt: TGTGCCAGCAGCCCGGGACAGCTGAACACTGAAGCTTTCTTT
cdr3_aa: CASSPGQLNTEAFF

d_call: -
clone_size: -
j_call: TRBJ2-5
v_call: TRBV6-5
cdr3_nt: TGTGCCAGCAGTTCCCCCTCGGAGACCCAGTACTTC
cdr3_aa: CASSSPSETQYF

d_call: TRBD1
clone_size: -
j_call: TRBJ2-7
v_call: TRBV10-3
cdr3_nt: TGTGCCACCTCAGGGGGCGTACGGGTCGACGAGCAGTACTTC
cdr3_aa: CATSGGVRVDEQYF

d_call: -
clone_size: -
j_call: TRBJ2-3
v_call: TRBV28
cdr3_nt: TGTGCCAGCAGCCGATGGGACCCCCGGGGTACGCAGTATTTT
cdr3_aa: CASSRWDPRGTQYF

d_call: TRBD1
clone_size: -
j_call: TRBJ2-7
v_call: TRBV28
cdr3_nt: TGTGCCAGCAGGGACAGGGTGGTAAGGTACGAGCAGTACTTC
cdr3_aa: CASRDRVVRYEQYF

d_call: TRBD1
clone_size: few
j_call: TRBJ2-7
v_call: TRBV23-1
cdr3_nt: TGCGCCAGCAGTCCGGGACAGGGGTCCTACGAGCAGTACTTC
cdr3_aa: CASSPGQGSYEQYF

d_call: -
clone_size: -
j_call: TRBJ1-2
v_call: TRBV10-3
cdr3_nt: TGTGCCAGCAGTGAAGGTACTAACTATGGCTACACCTTC
cdr3_aa: CASSEGTNYGYTF

d_call: TRBD1
clone_size: few
j_call: TRBJ2-7
v_call: TRBV30
cdr3_nt: TGTGCCTGGGCGACAGGGTTCTCCTACGAGCAGTACTTC
cdr3_aa: CAWATGFSYEQYF

d_call: TRBD1
clone_size: few
j_call: TRBJ2-3
v_call: TRBV7-8
cdr3_nt: TGTGCCAGCAGCTTAACAGGGGCTAGCACAGATACGCAGTATTTT
cdr3_aa: CASSLTGASTDTQYF

d_call: -
clone_size: -
j_call: TRBJ1-1
v_call: TRBV7-2
cdr3_nt: TGTGCCAGCAGCCTATACAGAGCCCCTTTAACTGAAGCTTTCTTT
cdr3_aa: CASSLYRAPLTEAFF

d_call: -
clone_size: -
j_call: TRBJ2-5
v_call: TRBV7-2
cdr3_nt: TGTGCCAGCAGCTTCGGTTCGCGGGGGCCCCTTCAAGAGACCCAGTACTTC
cdr3_aa: CASSFGSRGPLQETQYF

d_call: -
clone_size: -
j_call: TRBJ2-3
v_call: TRBV6-5
cdr3_nt: TGTGCCAGCAGTTCCAGAGGGGGTAGCACAGATACGCAGTATTTT
cdr3_aa: CASSSRGGSTDTQYF

d_call: -
clone_size: few
j_call: TRBJ2-2
v_call: TRBV30
cdr3_nt: TGTGCCTGGAGTGGTTCCGGGACCGTCAGCGGGGAGCTGTTTTTT
cdr3_aa: CAWSGSGTVSGELFF

d_call: TRBD1
clone_size: -
j_call: TRBJ1-6
v_call: TRBV25-1
cdr3_nt: TGTGCCAGCAGGAAGGGGACAGGAGAAGGCTCCTATAATTCACCCCTCCACTTT
cdr3_aa: CASRKGTGEGSYNSPLHF

d_call: TRBD2
clone_size: -
j_call: TRBJ2-3
v_call: TRBV30
cdr3_nt: TGTGCCTGGATACGCGGCGGGGGACCCACAGATACGCAGTATTTT
cdr3_aa: CAWIRGGGPTDTQYF

d_call: -
clone_size: few
j_call: TRBJ2-1
v_call: TRBV11-2
cdr3_nt: TGTGCCAGCAGATGGAGGGTCTCCTCCTACAATGAGCAGTTCTTC
cdr3_aa: CASRWRVSSYNEQFF

d_call: -
clone_size: -
j_call: TRBJ2-5
v_call: TRBV27
cdr3_nt: TGTGCCAGCAGCCAAAGGGGGAGGGTGACCCAGTACTTC
cdr3_aa: CASSQRGRVTQYF

d_call: -
clone_size: few
j_call: TRBJ1-5
v_call: TRBV28
cdr3_nt: TGTGCCAGCAGTCACCCCTCAGCTCATCAGCCCCAGCATTTT
cdr3_aa: CASSHPSAHQPQHF

d_call: -
clone_size: -
j_call: TRBJ2-2
v_call: TRBV4-1
cdr3_nt: TGCGCCAGCAGCCAAGAGCCCTCCCCCCTTGGCGGGGAGCTGTTTTTT
cdr3_aa: CASSQEPSPLGGELFF

d_call: TRBD1
clone_size: few
j_call: TRBJ2-7
v_call: TRBV7-2
cdr3_nt: TGTGCCAGCAGCTCACCGGACAGGGCGATGAGCGAGCAGTACTTC
cdr3_aa: CASSSPDRAMSEQYF

d_call: -
clone_size: few
j_call: TRBJ2-2
v_call: TRBV7-2
cdr3_nt: TGTGCCAGCAGTACTCAGAGGGGAAACACCGGGGAGCTGTTTTTT
cdr3_aa: CASSTQRGNTGELFF

d_call: -
clone_size: -
j_call: TRBJ2-1
v_call: TRBV12-5
cdr3_nt: TGTGCTAGTGGTATTGGACAGAGTAACAATGAGCAGTTCTTC
cdr3_aa: CASGIGQSNNEQFF

d_call: TRBD1
clone_size: -
j_call: TRBJ2-6
v_call: TRBV7-9
cdr3_nt: TGTGCCAGCAGATCCGGGACAGGCCTCCCCTCTGGGGCCAACGTCCTGACTTTC
cdr3_aa: CASRSGTGLPSGANVLTF

d_call: -
clone_size: once
j_call: TRBJ2-4
v_call: TRBV5-1
cdr3_nt: TGCGCCAGCAGCTTGGATTCGGAACCGGCCCCAACCAAAAACATTCAGTACTTC
cdr3_aa: CASSLDSEPAPTKNIQYF

d_call: TRBD2
clone_size: -
j_call: TRBJ2-1
v_call: TRBV30
cdr3_nt: TGTGCCTGGAGTCACCGACTAGCGGGAGGGCCTGCAGCTGAGCAGTTCTTC
cdr3_aa: CAWSHRLAGGPAAEQFF

d_call: -
clone_size: few
j_call: TRBJ1-1
v_call: TRBV15
cdr3_nt: TGTGCCACCAGCAGAGTCCGGGACGGAGTCACTGAAGCTTTCTTT
cdr3_aa: CATSRVRDGVTEAFF

d_call: TRBD1
clone_size: once
j_call: TRBJ1-2
v_call: TRBV5-6
cdr3_nt: TGTGCCAGCAGCTTGATGGACAGGGTCTTAAATGGCTACACCTTC
cdr3_aa: CASSLMDRVLNGYTF

d_call: -
clone_size: -
j_call: TRBJ2-2
v_call: TRBV9
cdr3_nt: TGTGCCAGCAGCGTTTTGGGGACCGGGGAGCTGTTTTTT
cdr3_aa: CASSVLGTGELFF

d_call: -
clone_size: few
j_call: TRBJ1-1
v_call: TRBV30
cdr3_nt: TGTGCCTGGAGTAACAGACTCAACACTGAAGCTTTCTTT
cdr3_aa: CAWSNRLNTEAFF

d_call: TRBD2
clone_size: few
j_call: TRBJ2-2
v_call: TRBV4-3
cdr3_nt: TGCGCCAGCAGCCACAGGGAGGGCACCGGGGAGCTGTTTTTT
cdr3_aa: CASSHREGTGELFF

d_call: TRBD1
clone_size: once
j_call: TRBJ2-3
v_call: TRBV7-9
cdr3_nt: TGTGCCAGCAGCGAGGGACAGGGGACGTGGTATTTT
cdr3_aa: CASSEGQGTWYF

d_call: -
clone_size: -
j_call: TRBJ2-2
v_call: TRBV7-9
cdr3_nt: TGTGCCAGCAGCCTGGGGACCGGGGAGCTGTTTTTT
cdr3_aa: CASSLGTGELFF

d_call: -
clone_size: -
j_call: TRBJ2-5
v_call: TRBV7-2
cdr3_nt: TGTGCCAGCAGCTCTCGGGAGTTGCAAGAGACCCAGTACTTC
cdr3_aa: CASSSRELQETQYF

d_call: TRBD2
clone_size: few
j_call: TRBJ2-7
v_call: TRBV4-1
cdr3_nt: TGCGCCAGCAGCCAACCTACTAGCGGTACCTACGAGCAGTACTTC
cdr3_aa: CASSQPTSGTYEQYF

d_call: -
clone_size: -
j_call: TRBJ1-3
v_call: TRBV9
cdr3_nt: TGTGCCAGCGGCCTCGGGGACACCATATATTTT
cdr3_aa: CASGLGDTIYF